These T cell receptor beta chains were read from a single sample in a study of cytomegalovirus exposure and HLA in healthy donors. Sequenced by immunoSEQ multiplex PCR; TCRdb stores in-frame clones only, minus some. The sample has hundreds of thousands of clones, roughly 90% seen once; the top ten hold 1%. The sequencing sample was made of PBMCs. The source is a woman in her late teens or twenties in good health and CMV-seronegative. CDR3s include the opening cysteine and the closing phenylalanine or tryptophan. Each record gives: J gene, V gene, D gene, clone size, CDR3 DNA, CDR3 protein. D genes are given only for firm matches. Where a row states a size, it is once, few, many or the class of an expanded clone; other rows omit it.

J gene: TRBJ2-7; V gene: TRBV28; D gene: TRBD1; clone size: once; CDR3 DNA: TGTGCCAGCAGTTCTACCGGGACAGGGTTCCACGAGCAGTACTTC; CDR3 protein: CASSSTGTGFHEQYF
J gene: TRBJ2-1; V gene: TRBV27; D gene: TRBD2; clone size: NA; CDR3 DNA: TGTGCCAGCAGCAACAAAACTACCCTAGCGGGGGTTTACAATGAGCAGTTCTTC; CDR3 protein: CASSNKTTLAGVYNEQFF
J gene: TRBJ2-7; V gene: TRBV7-9; D gene: TRBD1; clone size: NA; CDR3 DNA: TGTGCCAGCAGCCCAGGGACAGAACGCTACGAGCAGTACTTC; CDR3 protein: CASSPGTERYEQYF
J gene: TRBJ2-3; V gene: TRBV5-4; D gene: TRBD2; clone size: NA; CDR3 DNA: TGTGCCAGCAGTTGGACTAGCGGGCCAGATACGCAGTATTTT; CDR3 protein: CASSWTSGPDTQYF
J gene: TRBJ2-1; V gene: TRBV4-1; D gene: TRBD2; clone size: NA; CDR3 DNA: TGCGCCAGCAGCCAAGCCCTAGCGGGGGCCAGCGGCGGTGAGCAGTTCTTC; CDR3 protein: CASSQALAGASGGEQFF
J gene: TRBJ1-1; V gene: TRBV5-4; D gene: TRBD1; clone size: once; CDR3 DNA: TGTGCCAGCAGCCCAACTACAGGGGTCAACACTGAAGCTTTCTTT; CDR3 protein: CASSPTTGVNTEAFF
J gene: TRBJ1-1; V gene: TRBV11-2; D gene: NA; clone size: NA; CDR3 DNA: TGTGCCAGCAGCTCCGACAGGAACACTGAAGCTTTCTTT; CDR3 protein: CASSSDRNTEAFF
J gene: TRBJ1-6; V gene: TRBV6-5; D gene: TRBD1; clone size: NA; CDR3 DNA: TGTGCCAGCAGTCCCCGGGACAGGGGATCACCCCTCCACTTT; CDR3 protein: CASSPRDRGSPLHF
J gene: TRBJ2-2; V gene: TRBV5-5; D gene: TRBD2; clone size: NA; CDR3 DNA: TGTGCCAGCAAGCGGGAGAGACCGAACACCGGGGAGCTGTTTTTT; CDR3 protein: CASKRERPNTGELFF
J gene: TRBJ2-3; V gene: TRBV2; D gene: TRBD1; clone size: NA; CDR3 DNA: TGTGCCAGTGACCTGGGACAGTTCAGAGTATTT; CDR3 protein: CASDLGQFRVF
J gene: TRBJ1-2; V gene: TRBV9; D gene: NA; clone size: NA; CDR3 DNA: TGTGCCAGCAGCGTAGGTTGGGGGGACTATGGCTACACCTTC; CDR3 protein: CASSVGWGDYGYTF
J gene: TRBJ2-2; V gene: TRBV4-1; D gene: NA; clone size: NA; CDR3 DNA: TGCGCCAGCAGCCAGGGACTGAACACCGGGGAGCTGTTTTTT; CDR3 protein: CASSQGLNTGELFF
J gene: TRBJ1-5; V gene: TRBV5-8; D gene: NA; clone size: NA; CDR3 DNA: TGTGCCAGCAGCTTGGCTGAGGTCCAGCCCCAGCATTTT; CDR3 protein: CASSLAEVQPQHF
J gene: TRBJ1-2; V gene: TRBV28; D gene: NA; clone size: NA; CDR3 DNA: TGTGCCAGCAGTCGGAGTTTTCCACGGGCTAACTATGGCTACACCTTC; CDR3 protein: CASSRSFPRANYGYTF
J gene: TRBJ1-3; V gene: TRBV4-1; D gene: TRBD1; clone size: NA; CDR3 DNA: TGCGCCAGCAGCCCAGGGGGAGACTCTGGAAACACCATATATTTT; CDR3 protein: CASSPGGDSGNTIYF
J gene: TRBJ2-7; V gene: TRBV7-9; D gene: NA; clone size: NA; CDR3 DNA: TGTGCCAGCAGCTTATTTGGGGGAGGAGGGTACGAGCAGTACTTC; CDR3 protein: CASSLFGGGGYEQYF
J gene: TRBJ1-1; V gene: TRBV5-1; D gene: TRBD1; clone size: NA; CDR3 DNA: TGCGCCAGCAGCTTGTTCTCCCCAGGGGGCAGGAGTGGCACTGAAGCTTTCTTT; CDR3 protein: CASSLFSPGGRSGTEAFF
J gene: TRBJ1-3; V gene: TRBV6-5; D gene: NA; clone size: NA; CDR3 DNA: TGTGCCAGCAGTGCATACAGGGCTGGAAACACCATATATTTT; CDR3 protein: CASSAYRAGNTIYF
J gene: TRBJ1-2; V gene: TRBV11-2; D gene: TRBD1; clone size: few; CDR3 DNA: TGTGCCAGCAGCTCTACGAATCCCGGACAGGGACGTGAGGGCTACACCTTC; CDR3 protein: CASSSTNPGQGREGYTF
J gene: TRBJ2-1; V gene: TRBV10-3; D gene: TRBD2; clone size: NA; CDR3 DNA: TGTGCCTCGGCCCCGCAACTAGCGGGAGTTTTGAATGAGCAGTTCTTC; CDR3 protein: CASAPQLAGVLNEQFF
J gene: TRBJ2-1; V gene: TRBV27; D gene: NA; clone size: few; CDR3 DNA: TGTGCCAGCGGTCACTGGACTGGCTTGTACAATGAGCAGTTCTTC; CDR3 protein: CASGHWTGLYNEQFF
J gene: TRBJ1-1; V gene: TRBV5-8; D gene: NA; clone size: NA; CDR3 DNA: TGTGCCAGCAGCTTAATTGGCGGCATGAACACTGAAGCTTTCTTT; CDR3 protein: CASSLIGGMNTEAFF
J gene: TRBJ2-5; V gene: TRBV6-4; D gene: NA; clone size: once; CDR3 DNA: TGTGCCAGCATTAGCCGGATCCCGCAAGAGACCCAGTACTTC; CDR3 protein: CASISRIPQETQYF
J gene: TRBJ2-1; V gene: TRBV5-1; D gene: TRBD2; clone size: NA; CDR3 DNA: TGCGCCAGCAGCTTGGGGACTAGCGGGGTGAATGAGCAGTTCTTC; CDR3 protein: CASSLGTSGVNEQFF
J gene: TRBJ2-7; V gene: TRBV7-9; D gene: NA; clone size: NA; CDR3 DNA: TGTGCCAGCAGCTTAGGACAGGTAGCCGACGAGCAGTACTTC; CDR3 protein: CASSLGQVADEQYF
J gene: TRBJ2-7; V gene: TRBV7-3; D gene: NA; clone size: NA; CDR3 DNA: TGTGCCAGCAGCTTGCCAGGGGCCTACGAGCAGTACTTC; CDR3 protein: CASSLPGAYEQYF
J gene: TRBJ1-1; V gene: TRBV2; D gene: TRBD1; clone size: once; CDR3 DNA: TGTGCCAGCGGGGACAGAGAAGCTTTCTTT; CDR3 protein: CASGDREAFF
J gene: TRBJ2-7; V gene: TRBV7-9; D gene: NA; clone size: NA; CDR3 DNA: TGTGCCAGCAGCGTGGGCGACGAGCAGTACTTC; CDR3 protein: CASSVGDEQYF